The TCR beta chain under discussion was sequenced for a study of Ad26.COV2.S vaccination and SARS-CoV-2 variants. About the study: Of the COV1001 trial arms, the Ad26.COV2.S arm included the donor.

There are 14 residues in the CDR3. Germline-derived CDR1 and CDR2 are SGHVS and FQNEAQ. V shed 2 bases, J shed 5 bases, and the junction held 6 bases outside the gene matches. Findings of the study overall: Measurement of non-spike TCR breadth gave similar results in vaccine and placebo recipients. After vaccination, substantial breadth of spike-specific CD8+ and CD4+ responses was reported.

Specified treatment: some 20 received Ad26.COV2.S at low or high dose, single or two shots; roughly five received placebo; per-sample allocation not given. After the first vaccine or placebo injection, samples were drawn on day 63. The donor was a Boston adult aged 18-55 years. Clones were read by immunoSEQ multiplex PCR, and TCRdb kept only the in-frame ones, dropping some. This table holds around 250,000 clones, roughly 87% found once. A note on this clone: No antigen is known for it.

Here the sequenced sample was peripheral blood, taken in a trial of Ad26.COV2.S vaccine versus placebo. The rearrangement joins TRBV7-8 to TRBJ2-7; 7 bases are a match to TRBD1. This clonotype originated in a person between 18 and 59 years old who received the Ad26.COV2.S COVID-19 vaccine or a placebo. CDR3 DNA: TGTGCCAGCAGCTTAATGGGACAGCTGGACGAGCAGTACGTC. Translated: CASSLMGQLDEQYV.